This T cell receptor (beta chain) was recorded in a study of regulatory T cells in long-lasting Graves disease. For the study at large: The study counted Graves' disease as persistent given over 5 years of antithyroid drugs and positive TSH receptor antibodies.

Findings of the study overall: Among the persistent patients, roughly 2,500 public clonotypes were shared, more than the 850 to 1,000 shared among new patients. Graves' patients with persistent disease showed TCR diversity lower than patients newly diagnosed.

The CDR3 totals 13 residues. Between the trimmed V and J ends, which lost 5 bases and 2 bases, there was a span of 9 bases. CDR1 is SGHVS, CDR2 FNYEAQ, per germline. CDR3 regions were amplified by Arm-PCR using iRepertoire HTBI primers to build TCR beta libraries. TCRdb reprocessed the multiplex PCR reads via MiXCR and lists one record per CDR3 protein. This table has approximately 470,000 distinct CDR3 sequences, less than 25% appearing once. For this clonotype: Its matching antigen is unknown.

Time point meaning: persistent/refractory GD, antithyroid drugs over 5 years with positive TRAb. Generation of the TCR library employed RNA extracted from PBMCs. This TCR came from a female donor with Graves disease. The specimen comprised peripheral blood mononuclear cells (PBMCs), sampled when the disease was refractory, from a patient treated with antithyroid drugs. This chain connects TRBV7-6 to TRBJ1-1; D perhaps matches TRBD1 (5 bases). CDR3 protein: CASSTGHNTEAFF. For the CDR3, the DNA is TGTGCCAGCAGCACCGGACATAACACTGAAGCTTTCTTT.